One and the same sample provided the 27 T cell receptor beta chains below, sequenced in a study of blood T cell repertoires in COVID-19. Generated by immunoSEQ multiplex PCR, the TCRdb table keeps only in-frame clones and is missing some. The sample lists under 450,000 clones; more than 70% were seen once. The sequencing sample was made of peripheral blood. The receptors derive from a woman aged 45-65 years with COVID-19, enrolled during active disease.

This chain uses TRBV7-2 with TRBJ1-1; 9 nucleotides align to TRBD1. Per the germline V gene, CDR1 is SGHTA and CDR2 is FQGNSA. This CDR3 contains 15 residues. Trimming cost V 2 bases and J 11 bases; bases outside gene matches: 12. The CDR3 nucleotides are TGTGCCAGCAGCTTAATGACAGGGGGGATCGGTAGGGCTTTCTTT. Residues: CASSLMTGGIGRAFF.

The chain couples TRBV30 to TRBJ1-1; D is unresolved. Germline V gives CDR1 GTSNPN, CDR2 SVGIG (reference sequence). CDR3 length equals 16 residues. V was pared by 3 bases and J by 0 bases, with 17 bases between. CDR3 DNA sequence: TGTGCCTGGAGGGGTAGGCAGGTCCTTGTGAACACTGAAGCTTTCTTT. This sequence encodes CAWRGRQVLVNTEAFF.

Only a few counts were recorded for this clone. This chain connects TRBV7-9 to TRBJ1-2; D unclear. CDR1 is SEHNR and CDR2 is FQNEAQ in the germline V gene (reference sequence). The CDR3 runs 12 residues. V was shortened by 6 bases and J by 7 bases, with 12 bases between the two germline ends. The CDR3: CASSSGRFGYTF. In DNA form, the CDR3 reads TGTGCCAGCAGTTCCGGGAGGTTTGGCTACACCTTC. Variable domain in full (rest from reference TRBV7-9 and TRBJ1-2): DTGVSQNPRHKITKRGQNVTFRCDPISEHNRLYWYRQTLGQGPEFLTYFQNEAQLEKSRLLSDRFSAERPKGSFSTLEIQRTEQGDSAMYLCASSSGRFGYTFGSGTRLTVV.

The rearrangement uses TRBV6-6 and TRBJ1-3; 9 nucleotides align to TRBD1. The CDR3 extends over 15 amino acids. CDR1 MNHNY and CDR2 SVGAGI come from the germline V gene (reference sequence). The V segment lost 5 bases and the J segment 0 bases; nucleotides outside the gene matches: 2. DNA for the CDR3: TGTGCCAGCAGTCGGGACAGGGCCTCTGGAAACACCATATATTTT. Its protein is CASSRDRASGNTIYF.

This chain links TRBV3-1 (or the pseudogene TRBV3-2) with TRBJ2-7; 8 bases fit TRBD1. The CDR3 is 21 residues long. CDR1 LGHDT and CDR2 YNNKEL come from the germline V gene (reference sequence). V dropped 0 bases and J dropped 5; count of bases not matched to a gene: 24. The CDR3: CASSQDLGHLGKRSGGHEQYF. The DNA of the CDR3 is TGTGCCAGCAGCCAAGATCTGGGCCATCTGGGGAAACGGTCAGGGGGCCACGAGCAGTACTTC.

J is TRBJ2-3 and V is TRBV19, with D maybe TRBD2 (6 bases). The V end was cut by 1 base, the J end by 4 bases, with 15 bases between. The CDR3 extends over 16 amino acids. Germline assignment: CDR1 LNHDA and CDR2 SQIVND (reference sequence). The CDR3 DNA sequence: TGTGCCAGTAGTATAGGAGCTGGGGGGAGTGCAGATACGCAGTATTTT. Translating it yields CASSIGAGGSADTQYF.

The J gene is TRBJ1-2, the V gene TRBV2; TRBD1 is a possible D gene (5 bases). The ends were cut back, 9 bases at V and 4 bases at J, with 15 bases in the middle. The CDR3 spans 13 residues. The germline gives CDR1 SNHLY, CDR2 FYNNEI. DNA of the CDR3: TGTGCCAGAGCACGCCAGGGCCTCTATGGCTACACCTTC. Its translation: CARARQGLYGYTF.

The rearrangement uses TRBV7-8 and TRBJ1-1; 8 bases align to TRBD1. CDR3 size: 18 residues. The germline CDR1 and CDR2 sequences are SGHVS and FQNEAQ. With 5 bases clipped from V and 2 bases from J, the junction kept 16 bases outside the gene matches. DNA of the CDR3: TGTGCCAGCAGCGGACAGCAGCAGGGGGCCGCCTTAAACACTGAAGCTTTCTTT. Translating gives CASSGQQQGAALNTEAFF. Combining the CDR3 with reference TRBV7-8 and TRBJ1-1 gives the whole variable domain GAGVSQSPRYKVAKRGQDVALRCDPISGHVSLFWYQQALGQGPEFLTYFQNEAQLDKSGLPSDRFFAERPEGSVSTLKIQRTQQEDSAVYLCASSGQQQGAALNTEAFFGQGTRLTVV.

This chain joins TRBV2 and TRBJ2-3; 9 bases map to TRBD2. Per the germline V gene, CDR1 is SNHLY and CDR2 is FYNNEI. This CDR3 has 15 residues. Losses at the gene ends were 10 bases for V and 1 base for J; bases not matched to a gene: 9. The CDR3 coding sequence is TGTGCCACCTCCTTTGGCGGGGGGGGCACAGATACGCAGTATTTT. Translation: CATSFGGGGTDTQYF.

Note on this clone: Other DNA sequences of this sample code for an identical CDR3. The chain uses TRBV27 and TRBJ1-1; no clear D gene. Germline-derived CDR1 and CDR2 are MNHEY and SMNVEV (reference sequence). The CDR3 loop spans 13 amino acids. Trimming took 3 bases from V and 0 from J, leaving 5 bases between them. The CDR3 spells CASSFSVNTEAFF. The CDR3 DNA reads as TGTGCCAGCAGTTTTTCAGTGAACACTGAAGCTTTCTTT.

V is TRBV7-3 and J is TRBJ2-1; D is uncertain. This CDR3 has 13 residues. Germline-derived CDR1 and CDR2 are SGHTA and FQGTGA. V shed 1 base and J shed 8 bases, with 9 bases lying between them. The CDR3 sequence is CASSLNSNDEQFF. The CDR3 DNA reads TGTGCCAGCAGCTTAAACAGTAACGATGAGCAGTTCTTC.

In its sample, this clone was seen a few times. The V and J genes are TRBV7-3 and TRBJ2-7, with D tentatively TRBD1 (5 bases). V gave up 5 bases and J gave up 4 bases, with 24 bases separating them. There are 17 residues in the CDR3. Germline V gene sequence: CDR1 SGHTA, CDR2 FQGTGA. As DNA, the CDR3 is TGTGCCAGCAGCACCGGCCCGGGCAACCAGGGTCAATACGAGCAGTACTTC. Its protein product is CASSTGPGNQGQYEQYF.

The chain recombines TRBV4-1 with TRBJ2-4, with a possible D match to TRBD1 (5 bases). Germline V gene data show CDR1 as MGHRA and CDR2 as YSYEKL. This CDR3 spans 14 amino acids. The germline V and J ends were trimmed by 1 base and 5 bases, with 9 bases remaining between them. The CDR3 here is CASSQGQNQNIQYF. In DNA, the CDR3 is TGCGCCAGCAGCCAAGGACAGAATCAAAACATTCAGTACTTC.

The chain combines TRBV3-1 (or the pseudogene TRBV3-2) with TRBJ2-1; 7 bases align to TRBD1. The V segment lost 6 bases and the J segment 4 bases; nucleotides outside the gene matches: 6. The V gene's germline CDR1 is LGHDT and CDR2 YNNKEL (reference sequence). There are 14 residues in the CDR3. The CDR3 loop is CASRPGTAYNEQFF. For the CDR3, the DNA is TGTGCCAGCAGACCCGGGACAGCTTACAATGAGCAGTTCTTC.

This chain uses TRBV27 with TRBJ2-7; 13 nucleotides agree with TRBD2. The CDR3 sequence is 15 residues long. Germline loops: CDR1 MNHEY, CDR2 SMNVEV (reference sequence). V lost 6 bases, J lost 4 bases, and 6 bases stayed unmatched. The DNA of the CDR3 is TGTGCCAGCAGAATAACTAGCGGGGGGGATTACGAGCAGTACTTC. Encoded protein: CASRITSGGDYEQYF.

The genes are TRBV11-2 and TRBJ2-1, with D unclear. Between the trimmed V and J ends, which lost 1 base and 7 bases, there was a span of 11 bases. Germline V gene sequence: CDR1 SGHAT, CDR2 FQNNGV. The CDR3 length is 14 residues. The CDR3 DNA reads as TGTGCCAGCAGCTTAGCATCCTCCGGGAATGAGCAGTTCTTC. This translates into CASSLASSGNEQFF.

The chain is built from TRBV7-9 and TRBJ1-5; tentative D call: TRBD1 (5 bases). Trimming removed 2 bases at V and 4 bases at J, with 12 bases between. This CDR3 is 15 amino acids long. In germline, CDR1 is SEHNR, CDR2 FQNEAQ (reference sequence). CDR3 sequence (DNA): TGTGCCAGCAGCTTAACGGGGGTAGGGAATCAGCCCCAGCATTTT. Protein sequence: CASSLTGVGNQPQHF. Supplemented by reference TRBV7-9 and TRBJ1-5, the full variable domain reads DTGVSQNPRHKITKRGQNVTFRCDPISEHNRLYWYRQTLGQGPEFLTYFQNEAQLEKSRLLSDRFSAERPKGSFSTLEIQRTEQGDSAMYLCASSLTGVGNQPQHFGDGTRLSIL.

V gene TRBV30 combines with J gene TRBJ1-5; the D is unclear. The V end was cut by 2 bases, the J end by 6 bases, with 20 bases between. The CDR3 is 16 amino acids. The V gene's germline CDR1 is GTSNPN and CDR2 SVGIG (reference sequence). The CDR3 reads CAWSRPRSGLGQPQHF. Written as DNA, the CDR3 is TGTGCCTGGAGTCGCCCCCGCTCGGGTTTAGGTCAGCCCCAGCATTTT. Full variable domain (remainder filled in from reference TRBV30 and TRBJ1-5): SQTIHQWPATLVQPVGSPLSLECTVEGTSNPNLYWYRQAAGRGLQLLFYSVGIGQISSEVPQNLSASRPQDRQFILSSKKLLLSDSGFYLCAWSRPRSGLGQPQHFGDGTRLSIL.

J is TRBJ1-1 and V is TRBV4-2, with 8 bases fitting TRBD1. The CDR3 length is 16 residues. Germline CDR1 LGHNA, CDR2 YNFKEQ. V lost 6 bases and J lost 5; bases outside the gene matches: 14. In DNA, the CDR3 is TGTGCCAGCAGATTCGGACAGGGTTGGGGGGATACTGAAGCTTTCTTT. Its translation is CASRFGQGWGDTEAFF.

The rearrangement links TRBV6-6 to TRBJ1-4; 9 nucleotides line up with TRBD1. CDR3 length equals 14 residues. The J segment lost 8 bases and the V segment lost 5 bases, leaving 6 bases of the junction unmatched. Germline loops: CDR1 MNHNY, CDR2 SVGAGI (reference sequence). The CDR3, as DNA: TGTGCCAGCAGTCGCCGACAGGGGGACGAAAAACTGTTTTTT. It encodes CASSRRQGDEKLFF.

V and J are TRBV7-6 and TRBJ2-7; 7 bases match TRBD2. This CDR3 is 15 amino acids long. J lost 4 bases, V lost 0 bases, and 6 bases had no gene match. Germline V gene data show CDR1 as SGHVS and CDR2 as FNYEAQ. CDR3 sequence: CASSLAAAGVYEQYF. The CDR3 region has the DNA TGTGCCAGCAGCTTAGCTGCGGCGGGGGTATACGAGCAGTACTTC.

The chain couples TRBV12-5 to TRBJ1-1, with D possibly being TRBD1 (6 bases). The CDR3 runs to 13 residues. Germline V gene lookup returns CDR1 LGHNT and CDR2 FRNRAP. The V gene lost 3 bases and the J gene lost 6 bases, with 11 bases spanning the gap. Written as DNA, the CDR3 is TGTGCTAGTGGTTTCGCAGGGGAAGCTGAAGCTTTCTTT. The encoded protein is CASGFAGEAEAFF.

This clone was seen only once. The chain is built from TRBV5-1 and TRBJ1-1, with 7 positions matching TRBD1. The CDR3 covers 14 residues. The germline CDR1 and CDR2 sequences are SGHRS and YFSETQ. The V segment lost 3 bases and the J segment 5 bases; nucleotides outside the gene matches: 7. The CDR3 region has the DNA TGCGCCAGCAGCTGGGCAGGGGGTGAAACTGAAGCTTTCTTT. Protein product: CASSWAGGETEAFF.

The rearrangement links TRBV11-1 to TRBJ2-7, with no clear D. Germline V CDR1 and CDR2: SGHAT, FQDESV (reference sequence). The CDR3 has 12 amino acids. Trimming took off 5 bases at V and 3 bases at J, with 8 bases between the two ends. The CDR3 DNA reads TGTGCCAGCAGCCATACTCGCTACGAGCAGTACTTC. Protein product: CASSHTRYEQYF.

The V call is TRBV29-1, the J call TRBJ1-1; D might be TRBD1 (5 bases). Trimming cost V 3 bases and J 7 bases, with 9 bases left between them. CDR3 length: 11 amino acids. The germline gives CDR1 SQVTM, CDR2 ANQGSEA. The CDR3 region has the DNA TGCAGCGTTGAGACCGGGGGTGAAGCTTTCTTT. Translated, it gives CSVETGGEAFF.

This chain links TRBV5-4 with TRBJ1-6, with TRBD1 identical over 8 bases. The CDR3 consists of 13 residues. Germline CDR1 SGHNT, CDR2 YYREEE (reference sequence). With V trimmed by 2 bases and J by 8 bases, 0 bases remained unmatched. CDR3 sequence: CASSLQGDSPLHF. In DNA, the CDR3 is TGTGCCAGCAGCTTACAGGGGGATTCACCCCTCCACTTT.

V and J are TRBV28 and TRBJ2-1, with D uncertain. This CDR3 is 15 amino acids long. CDR1 is MDHEN, CDR2 SYDVKM, per germline. The ends were cut back, 5 bases at V and 10 bases at J, with 21 bases in the middle. Written as DNA, the CDR3 is TGTGCCAGCAGTGCCCGGCCCGGGTGGTCGTGGGAGCAGTTCTTC. Its protein product is CASSARPGWSWEQFF. The complete variable domain, with remaining parts taken from reference TRBV28 and TRBJ2-1, reads DVKVTQSSRYLVKRTGEKVFLECVQDMDHENMFWYRQDPGLGLRLIYFSYDVKMKEKGDIPEGYSVSREKKERFSLILESASTNQTSMYLCASSARPGWSWEQFFGPGTRLTVL.